The 15 T cell receptor beta chains below come from one sample, sequenced in a study of T cell clonotyping in hematopoietic cell transplantation. Profiled with immunoSEQ multiplex PCR; TCRdb holds only in-frame clones, not every one. The data show around 5,700 clones, approximately 90% seen once. The material sequenced was peripheral blood mononuclear cells, taken 100 days after allogeneic stem cell transplant. These receptors were obtained from a female patient aged 50 to 60 who had an allogeneic stem cell transplant from an unrelated donor, so T cells may come from the graft donor. Some clones in this sample may be carry-over from other donors' samples.

The table lists this clone with a few counts. The J gene is TRBJ2-7, the V gene TRBV7-2, with D hard to call. This CDR3 comprises 12 residues. The V gene lost 3 bases and the J gene lost 0 bases, with 3 bases spanning the gap. The germline V gene encodes CDR1 SGHTA and CDR2 FQGNSA. As DNA, the CDR3 is TGTGCCAGCAGCTTCAGCTCCTACGAGCAGTACTTC. Translation gives CASSFSSYEQYF.

The V gene is TRBV9, the J gene TRBJ2-7; tentatively, D is TRBD2 (6 bases). This CDR3 contains 13 residues. Trimming stripped 0 bases from V and 6 bases from J, with 10 bases between. Per germline, CDR1 SGDLS and CDR2 YYNGEE. The CDR3 region is CASSVDGRGEQYF. DNA of the CDR3: TGTGCCAGCAGCGTAGACGGGAGAGGCGAGCAGTACTTC.

This chain uses TRBV4-2 with TRBJ2-3; D may be TRBD1 or TRBD2 (6 bases each). The germline gives CDR1 LGHNA, CDR2 YNFKEQ. Trimming stripped 4 bases from V and 6 bases from J, with 17 bases between. The CDR3 contains 15 residues. CDR3 region: CASSRGTQKEDTQYF. CDR3 DNA sequence: TGTGCCAGCAGCCGCGGGACACAAAAGGAGGATACGCAGTATTTT.

The chain combines TRBV5-6 with TRBJ2-6; 8 nucleotides line up with TRBD1. CDR1 is SGHDT, CDR2 YYEEEE, per germline. The CDR3 length is 18 residues. V lost 3 bases to trimming and J lost 0 bases; unmatched junction nucleotides: 8. CDR3 sequence (DNA): TGTGCCAGCAGCTCGGACAGGGTATTTCTCTCTGGGGCCAACGTCCTGACTTTC. This encodes CASSSDRVFLSGANVLTF.

The chain recombines TRBV10-1 with TRBJ2-7, with 13 positions matching TRBD2. Unmatched junction bases numbered 8, after V lost 6 bases and J lost 0 bases. From germline, CDR1 is WNHNN and CDR2 SYGVQD (reference sequence). The CDR3 is made up of 17 amino acids. The DNA of the CDR3 is TGCGCCAGCAGCCAAGGACTAGCGGGGGCCACCTCCTACGAGCAGTACTTC. Translation: CASSQGLAGATSYEQYF.

The CDR3 DNA reads TGTGCCAGCAGCTTGGCCGGCATCGGGTTGGAGACCCAGTACTTC. Translating gives CASSLAGIGLETQYF. The chain links TRBV5-4 to TRBJ2-5; D uncertain. The CDR3 length is 15 residues. The V gene's germline CDR1 is SGHNT and CDR2 YYREEE (reference sequence). V lost 0 bases and J 5 bases, leaving 14 bases between the germline ends.

This clone was detected only once. This chain connects TRBV29-1 to TRBJ1-2; D is perhaps TRBD1 (5 bases). The CDR3 contains 13 residues. Trimming removed 5 bases from V and 6 bases from J, with 16 bases in between. Germline V gene lookup returns CDR1 SQVTM and CDR2 ANQGSEA. The CDR3 nucleotides read TGCAGCGTTCCAATTCAGGGTAGGGATGGCTACACCTTC. Encoded protein: CSVPIQGRDGYTF.

The chain has TRBV28 and TRBJ2-2, with 8 nucleotides matching TRBD1. From germline, CDR1 is MDHEN and CDR2 SYDVKM. The CDR3 covers 14 residues. The V and J ends lost 7 bases and 5 bases, in that order; junction bases with no gene match: 6. The CDR3 region has the DNA TGTGCCAGCACTGACAGGGGTGAGACCGGGGAGCTGTTTTTT. Protein product: CASTDRGETGELFF.

This chain joins TRBV6-6 and TRBJ1-1; D unclear. Trimming removed 5 bases at V and 11 bases at J, with 18 bases between. The CDR3 extends over 13 amino acids. Germline values: CDR1 MNHNY, CDR2 SVGAGI (reference sequence). The CDR3 nucleotides read TGTGCCAGCAGTCGCGGGGAGGAGGTGGGGGCTTTCTTT. Protein sequence: CASSRGEEVGAFF.

V usage is TRBV30 and J usage is TRBJ1-2; 7 nucleotides align to TRBD1. The CDR3 length is 13 residues. Germline CDR1 reads GTSNPN; CDR2 reads SVGIG (reference sequence). The DNA for the CDR3 is TGTGCTCGTACATCCGGGACAGCCTATGGCTACACCTTC. This translates into CARTSGTAYGYTF.

The rearrangement links TRBV21-1 to TRBJ1-5. TRBV21-1 is flagged as a pseudogene. The CDR3 has 12 amino acids. The CDR3, as DNA: TGTGCCAGCAGCAAAGCGCTTTTGCCCCAGCATTTT. It translates to CASSKALLPQHF.

The chain links TRBV2 to TRBJ2-5; the match to TRBD2 covers 7 bases. Germline trimming cut 9 bases from V and 1 base from J; bases unmatched to any gene: 2. Germline V gives CDR1 SNHLY, CDR2 FYNNEI. The CDR3 covers 12 residues. CDR3 in amino acids: CARGLVQETQYF. Here the CDR3 DNA reads TGTGCCAGAGGACTAGTCCAAGAGACCCAGTACTTC.

The chain combines TRBV25-1 with TRBJ2-2, with D perhaps TRBD1 (8 bases). Germline values: CDR1 MGHDK, CDR2 SYGVNS. The V end lost 8 bases, the J end lost 5 bases, and 18 bases lay between the germline ends. This CDR3 contains 15 residues. In nucleotides, the CDR3 is TGTGCCAGCGGGGGGGGCACAGGGGGAACCGGGGAGCTGTTTTTT. It encodes CASGGGTGGTGELFF.

The gene calls are TRBV30 and TRBJ1-2; D ambiguous. The germline CDR1 and CDR2 sequences are GTSNPN and SVGIG (reference sequence). The CDR3 runs to 12 residues. Trimming removed 2 bases from V and 0 bases from J, with 4 bases in between. The CDR3 sequence: CAWSKPNYGYTF. In DNA form, the CDR3 reads TGTGCCTGGAGTAAACCTAACTATGGCTACACCTTC.

V usage is TRBV4-1 and J usage is TRBJ1-2; D is uncertain. V gave up 0 bases and J gave up 4 bases, with 3 bases separating them. The CDR3 contains 12 residues. CDR1 is MGHRA and CDR2 is YSYEKL in the germline V gene. As DNA, the CDR3 is TGCGCCAGCAGCCAAGAAAGCTATGGCTACACCTTC. Protein: CASSQESYGYTF.